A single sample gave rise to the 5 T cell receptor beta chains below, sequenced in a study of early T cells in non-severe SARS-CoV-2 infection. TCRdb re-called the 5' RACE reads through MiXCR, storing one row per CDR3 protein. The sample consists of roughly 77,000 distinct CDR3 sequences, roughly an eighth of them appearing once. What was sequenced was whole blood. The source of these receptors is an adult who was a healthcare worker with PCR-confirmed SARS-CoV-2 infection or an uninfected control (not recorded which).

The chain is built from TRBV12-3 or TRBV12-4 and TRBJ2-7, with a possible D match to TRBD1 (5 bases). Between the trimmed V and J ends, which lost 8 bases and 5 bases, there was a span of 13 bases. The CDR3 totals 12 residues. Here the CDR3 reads CASPPGIHEQYF. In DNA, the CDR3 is TGTGCCAGCCCCCCAGGGATCCACGAGCAGTACTTC.

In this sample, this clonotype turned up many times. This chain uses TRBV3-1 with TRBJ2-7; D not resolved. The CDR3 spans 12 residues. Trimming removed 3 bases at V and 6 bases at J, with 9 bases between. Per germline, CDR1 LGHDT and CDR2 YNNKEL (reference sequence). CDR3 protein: CASSQARSEQYF. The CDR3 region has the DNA TGTGCCAGCAGCCAGGCTAGATCCGAGCAGTACTTC.

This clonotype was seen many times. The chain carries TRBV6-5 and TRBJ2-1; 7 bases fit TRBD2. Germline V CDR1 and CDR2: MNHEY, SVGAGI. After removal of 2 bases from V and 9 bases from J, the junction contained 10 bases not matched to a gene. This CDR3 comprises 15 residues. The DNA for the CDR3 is TGTGCCAGCAGTTACGTGTCTAGCGGAGAGGGTGAGCAGTTCTTC. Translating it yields CASSYVSSGEGEQFF.

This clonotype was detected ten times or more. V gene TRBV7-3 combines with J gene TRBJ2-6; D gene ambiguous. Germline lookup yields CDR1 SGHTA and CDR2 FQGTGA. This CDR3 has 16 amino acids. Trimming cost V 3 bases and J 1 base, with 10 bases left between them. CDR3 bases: TGTGCCAGCAGCTTCCGGACGGCGTCTGGGGCCAACGTCCTGACTTTC. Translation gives CASSFRTASGANVLTF.

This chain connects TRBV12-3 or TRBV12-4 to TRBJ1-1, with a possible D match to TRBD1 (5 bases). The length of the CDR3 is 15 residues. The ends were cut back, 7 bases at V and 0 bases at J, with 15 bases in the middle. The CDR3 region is CASTLGGGMNTEAFF. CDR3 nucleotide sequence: TGTGCCAGCACCCTGGGGGGAGGGATGAACACTGAAGCTTTCTTT.